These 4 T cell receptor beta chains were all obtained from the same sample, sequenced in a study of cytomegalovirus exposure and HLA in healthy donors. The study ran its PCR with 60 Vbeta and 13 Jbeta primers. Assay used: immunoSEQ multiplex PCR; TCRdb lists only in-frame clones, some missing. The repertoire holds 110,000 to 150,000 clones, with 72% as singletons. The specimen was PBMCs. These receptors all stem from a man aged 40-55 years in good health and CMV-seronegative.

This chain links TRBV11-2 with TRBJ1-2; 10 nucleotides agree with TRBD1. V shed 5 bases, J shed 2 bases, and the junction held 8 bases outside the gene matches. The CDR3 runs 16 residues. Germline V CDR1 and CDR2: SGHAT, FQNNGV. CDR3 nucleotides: TGTGCCAGCAGCCCCATAGGGACAGGGGAAAACTATGGCTACACCTTC. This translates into CASSPIGTGENYGYTF.

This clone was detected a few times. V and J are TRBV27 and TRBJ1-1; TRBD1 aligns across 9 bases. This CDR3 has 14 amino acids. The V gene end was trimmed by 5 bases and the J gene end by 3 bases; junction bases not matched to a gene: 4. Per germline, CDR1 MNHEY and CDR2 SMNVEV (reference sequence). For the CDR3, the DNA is TGTGCCAGCAGTCCCTGGACAGGGGACACTGAAGCTTTCTTT. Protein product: CASSPWTGDTEAFF.

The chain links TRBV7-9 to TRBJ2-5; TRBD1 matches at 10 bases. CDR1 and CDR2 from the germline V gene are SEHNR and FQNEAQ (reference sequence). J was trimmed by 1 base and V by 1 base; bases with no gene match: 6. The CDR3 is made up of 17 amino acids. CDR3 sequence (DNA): TGTGCCAGCAGCTTAGGTGGAGGACAGGGGGGCCAAGAGACCCAGTACTTC. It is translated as CASSLGGGQGGQETQYF.

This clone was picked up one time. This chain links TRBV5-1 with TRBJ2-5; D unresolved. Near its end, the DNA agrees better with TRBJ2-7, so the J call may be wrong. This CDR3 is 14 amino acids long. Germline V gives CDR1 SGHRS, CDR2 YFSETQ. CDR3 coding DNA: TGCGCCAGCAGCTTGATGGCGGACTCCTACGAGCAGTACTTC. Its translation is CASSLMADSYEQYF.